The rows below give T cell receptor beta chains drawn from one sample of a study of blood T cell repertoires in COVID-19. Repertoires were generated with immunoSEQ multiplex PCR, while TCRdb's copy carries only in-frame clones and drops some. The top ten clones hold approximately 1.2% of a sample with under 300,000 clones, about 90% of them seen once. The sequencing sample was made of PBMCs or T cells enriched from blood (not recorded which). These receptors originate from a human donor in a cohort exposed to, infected with or recovered from COVID-19 (not recorded which). The donor label of this sample is uncertain. Each CDR3 is given without its conserved first and last residue. Fields, in order: J gene, V gene, D gene, CDR3 protein. The D gene is left open where the match is weak.

J gene: TRBJ2-2; V gene: TRBV24-1; D gene: TRBD2; CDR3 protein: ATSDSLAGEDTGELF
J gene: TRBJ2-1; V gene: TRBV4-1; D gene: TRBD2; CDR3 protein: ASSLGLAGNEQF
J gene: TRBJ2-3; V gene: TRBV3-1/TRBV3-2; D gene: TRBD2; CDR3 protein: ASSREGTSGGNTDTQY
J gene: TRBJ2-1; V gene: TRBV7-3; D gene: -; CDR3 protein: ASSLGDSNEQF
J gene: TRBJ1-1; V gene: TRBV19; D gene: -; CDR3 protein: ASGKTGRVTEAF
J gene: TRBJ2-5; V gene: TRBV10-3; D gene: -; CDR3 protein: ATTGKETQY
J gene: TRBJ1-4; V gene: TRBV4-3; D gene: -; CDR3 protein: ASSQDFQGRSRDEKLF
J gene: TRBJ1-2; V gene: TRBV5-1; D gene: -; CDR3 protein: ASSLDRVTNYGYT
J gene: TRBJ1-4; V gene: TRBV2; D gene: TRBD1; CDR3 protein: ASSLGQGLNEKLF
J gene: TRBJ2-5; V gene: TRBV5-4; D gene: TRBD1; CDR3 protein: ASSLGTTGVETQY
J gene: TRBJ1-2; V gene: TRBV30; D gene: TRBD1; CDR3 protein: AWSTDRGRGGYT
J gene: TRBJ2-4; V gene: TRBV28; D gene: TRBD1; CDR3 protein: ASSWGQLKNIQY
J gene: TRBJ2-7; V gene: TRBV18; D gene: TRBD2; CDR3 protein: ASSPKVGGYEQY
J gene: TRBJ2-7; V gene: TRBV18; D gene: TRBD1; CDR3 protein: ASSPGTGGYEQY
J gene: TRBJ1-1; V gene: TRBV18; D gene: -; CDR3 protein: ASSPVLEPNTEAF